This TCR beta chain was profiled in a study of blood T cells in healthy people across ages. Whole-study results and caveats: Changes in expanded clonotypes were possibly confounded, as the CMV status of donors was unknown. More naive CD4+ cells and higher diversity were found in long-lived than in aged donors.

Germline V gives CDR1 SGHTA, CDR2 FQGNSA. The trim removed 2 bases at V and 6 bases at J, leaving 13 bases unmatched. This CDR3 is built from 19 residues. The authors drew 8 to 10 milliliters of peripheral blood from each donor. The authors ran a second PCR of about 6 to 11 cycles using a sample-barcoded 5' primer and a J-beta primer mix. TCRdb ran MiXCR on the 5' RACE reads and lists one entry per CDR3 protein. This sample has 2 million or so distinct CDR3 sequences, with less than 50% found just once. Notes on this clonotype: Antigen specificity is unknown.

This chain connects TRBV7-2 to TRBJ2-1; 13 bases are a match to TRBD2. The sequence was obtained from a woman aged 40 to 55 in good health. Sequencing input: blood. The CDR3, as DNA: TGTGCCAGCAGCTTAATTGCCCGACTAGCGGGGGGATTCGCCAATGAGCAGTTCTTC. Its protein is CASSLIARLAGGFANEQFF.